This TCR beta chain originates from a study of blood T cells in healthy people across ages. The study, taken as a whole, reports: Shifts in expanded clonotypes may have been confounded by donor CMV status, which was unknown. A roughly linear fall in TCR beta diversity per million T cells was seen with increasing age.

PCR was performed a second time for about 6 to 12 cycles using a sample-barcoded 5' primer and a J-beta primer mix. Unique molecular identifiers of 12 random nucleotides labeled each cDNA. TCRdb re-derived calls from the 5' RACE reads in MiXCR, one entry per CDR3 protein. The sample lists approximately 780,000 distinct CDR3 sequences; approximately 24% were seen once. For this clonotype: Antigen unknown.

The sample also formed part of further work on T cells of mothers and their children. That study reports: Extracted RNA, in its entirety, went into cDNA synthesis at approximately 1.5 ug per 15 ul.

This clonotype was obtained from a boy aged 10-17 years in good health. Sequencing used blood.

The CDR3 protein is CASSLAGLAVSTDTQYF. CDR3 nucleotides: TGCGCCAGCAGCTTGGCGGGACTAGCGGTCAGCACAGATACGCAGTATTTT. This chain links TRBV5-1 with TRBJ2-3; 11 positions match TRBD2. CDR3 length: 17 residues. With V trimmed by 0 bases and J by 0 bases, 3 bases remained unmatched. CDR1 is SGHRS, CDR2 YFSETQ, per germline.